Listed below are T cell receptor beta chains from one sample, sequenced in a study of T cell changes during pregnancy in multiple sclerosis. Here immunoSEQ multiplex PCR was the method, and the copy in TCRdb shows in-frame clones only, minus some. The sample consists of 45,000 to 60,000 clones, about 90% of them appearing once. Sequencing used peripheral blood, obtained after pregnancy. These receptor sequences come from a female donor in good health, enrolled as a control in a pregnancy study. Both conserved end residues are part of each CDR3. A D gene is named only where the DNA matches it firmly. Clone sizes are given selectively: once, few, many, or a class where the clone is expanded.

V gene: TRBV28
D gene: TRBD2
J gene: TRBJ2-7
clone size: once
CDR3 protein: CASSLSGDYRYGYEQYF
CDR3 DNA: TGTGCCAGCAGTTTATCCGGGGACTATCGATATGGCTACGAGCAGTACTTC

V gene: TRBV2
D gene: .
J gene: TRBJ1-1
clone size: few
CDR3 protein: CASSEIPFPGEAFF
CDR3 DNA: TGTGCCAGCAGTGAAATCCCTTTTCCGGGTGAAGCTTTCTTT

V gene: TRBV5-4
D gene: TRBD1
J gene: TRBJ1-2
clone size: .
CDR3 protein: CASSKEGARGYTF
CDR3 DNA: TGTGCCAGCAGCAAGGAGGGGGCCCGTGGCTACACCTTC

V gene: TRBV12-5
D gene: .
J gene: TRBJ1-1
clone size: .
CDR3 protein: CASGLVSGVMNTEAFF
CDR3 DNA: TGTGCTAGTGGTTTGGTATCAGGGGTCATGAACACTGAAGCTTTCTTT

V gene: TRBV2
D gene: TRBD1
J gene: TRBJ1-2
clone size: .
CDR3 protein: CASTVRGYGYTF
CDR3 DNA: TGTGCCAGCACAGTCAGGGGGTATGGCTACACCTTC

V gene: TRBV28
D gene: TRBD1
J gene: TRBJ1-4
clone size: .
CDR3 protein: CASTTAGTGDEKLFF
CDR3 DNA: TGTGCCAGCACTACCGCCGGGACAGGGGACGAAAAACTGTTTTTT

V gene: TRBV7-9
D gene: TRBD1
J gene: TRBJ1-6
clone size: .
CDR3 protein: CASGTGDGPLHF
CDR3 DNA: TGTGCCAGTGGGACAGGGGATGGGCCCCTCCACTTT

V gene: TRBV4-3
D gene: TRBD2
J gene: TRBJ2-1
clone size: .
CDR3 protein: CASSQDRGLAGFNEQFF
CDR3 DNA: TGCGCCAGCAGCCAAGATCGGGGACTAGCGGGATTTAATGAGCAGTTCTTC

V gene: TRBV6-5
D gene: .
J gene: TRBJ1-5
clone size: .
CDR3 protein: CASGSGGPQHF
CDR3 DNA: TGTGCCAGCGGTTCCGGGGGGCCCCAGCATTTT

V gene: TRBV19
D gene: TRBD1
J gene: TRBJ1-2
clone size: .
CDR3 protein: CASSLRDRGGYGYTF
CDR3 DNA: TGTGCCAGTAGTCTAAGGGACAGGGGAGGGTATGGCTACACCTTC

V gene: TRBV6-1
D gene: TRBD2
J gene: TRBJ2-5
clone size: .
CDR3 protein: CASSEKFSGEGETQYF
CDR3 DNA: TGTGCCAGCAGTGAAAAGTTTTCGGGGGAGGGAGAGACCCAGTACTTC

V gene: TRBV4-3
D gene: TRBD2
J gene: TRBJ2-1
clone size: .
CDR3 protein: CASSQRGPSSGRALAEQFF
CDR3 DNA: TGCGCCAGCAGCCAAAGAGGCCCCTCTAGCGGGAGGGCCTTGGCTGAGCAGTTCTTC

V gene: TRBV9
D gene: TRBD2
J gene: TRBJ2-1
clone size: .
CDR3 protein: CASSVEAGGPYNEQFF
CDR3 DNA: TGTGCCAGCAGCGTTGAAGCGGGGGGTCCCTACAATGAGCAGTTCTTC

V gene: TRBV7-2
D gene: TRBD1
J gene: TRBJ2-7
clone size: .
CDR3 protein: CASYAPNRGYEQYF
CDR3 DNA: TGTGCCAGCTATGCACCTAACAGGGGGTACGAGCAGTACTTC

V gene: TRBV15
D gene: .
J gene: TRBJ2-7
clone size: once
CDR3 protein: CATSRLTSYEQYF
CDR3 DNA: TGTGCCACCAGCAGGCTCACTAGCTACGAGCAGTACTTC

V gene: TRBV11-3
D gene: .
J gene: TRBJ2-3
clone size: .
CDR3 protein: CASSTNSDTQYF
CDR3 DNA: TGTGCCAGCAGCACAAATTCAGATACGCAGTATTTT

V gene: TRBV19
D gene: .
J gene: TRBJ2-5
clone size: .
CDR3 protein: CASSLMAAQETQYF
CDR3 DNA: TGTGCCAGTAGTTTGATGGCCGCCCAAGAGACCCAGTACTTC

V gene: TRBV15
D gene: .
J gene: TRBJ1-4
clone size: .
CDR3 protein: CATSNRRDEKLFF
CDR3 DNA: TGTGCCACCAGCAATCGGAGGGATGAAAAACTGTTTTTT

V gene: TRBV7-2
D gene: TRBD1
J gene: TRBJ1-5
clone size: once
CDR3 protein: CASSLEGQGRQPQHF
CDR3 DNA: TGTGCCAGCAGCTTAGAGGGACAGGGGCGTCAGCCCCAGCATTTT

V gene: TRBV19
D gene: TRBD2
J gene: TRBJ2-3
clone size: .
CDR3 protein: CATRGDLTDTQYF
CDR3 DNA: TGTGCCACCCGGGGGGACCTCACAGATACGCAGTATTTT

V gene: TRBV5-4
D gene: TRBD1
J gene: TRBJ2-5
clone size: .
CDR3 protein: CASSSKIQGAGETQYF
CDR3 DNA: TGTGCCAGCAGCTCGAAGATACAGGGGGCGGGAGAGACCCAGTACTTC

V gene: TRBV5-6
D gene: TRBD1
J gene: TRBJ1-1
clone size: .
CDR3 protein: CASSPDRAAMNTEAFF
CDR3 DNA: TGTGCCAGCAGCCCGGACAGGGCAGCAATGAACACTGAAGCTTTCTTT

V gene: TRBV7-2
D gene: .
J gene: TRBJ2-3
clone size: .
CDR3 protein: CASSLVGGLDTQYF
CDR3 DNA: TGTGCCAGCAGCTTAGTCGGGGGACTAGATACGCAGTATTTT

V gene: TRBV18
D gene: TRBD1
J gene: TRBJ2-2
clone size: .
CDR3 protein: CASSPPGQGYGELFF
CDR3 DNA: TGTGCCAGCTCACCGCCGGGACAGGGGTACGGGGAGCTGTTTTTT

V gene: TRBV7-2
D gene: TRBD2
J gene: TRBJ2-7
clone size: .
CDR3 protein: CASSLASGVQSSYEQYF
CDR3 DNA: TGTGCCAGCAGCTTAGCTAGCGGGGTACAAAGCTCCTACGAGCAGTACTTC

V gene: TRBV5-4
D gene: .
J gene: TRBJ1-2
clone size: .
CDR3 protein: CASSPRSGANYGYTF
CDR3 DNA: TGTGCCAGCAGCCCCCGGAGTGGGGCGAACTATGGCTACACCTTC

V gene: TRBV14
D gene: TRBD1
J gene: TRBJ1-6
clone size: .
CDR3 protein: CASSQVAGGNSPLHF
CDR3 DNA: TGTGCCAGCAGCCAAGTAGCAGGGGGGAATTCACCCCTCCACTTT

V gene: TRBV13
D gene: .
J gene: TRBJ2-1
clone size: .
CDR3 protein: CASTSGPTNEQFF
CDR3 DNA: TGTGCCAGTACCTCTGGCCCCACCAATGAGCAGTTCTTC

V gene: TRBV6-1
D gene: .
J gene: TRBJ1-5
clone size: .
CDR3 protein: CASMMWASDQPQHF
CDR3 DNA: TGTGCCAGCATGATGTGGGCCTCCGATCAGCCCCAGCATTTT

V gene: TRBV15
D gene: .
J gene: TRBJ2-1
clone size: once
CDR3 protein: CATSRETRSIDEQFF
CDR3 DNA: TGTGCCACCAGCAGAGAGACTCGGAGCATCGATGAGCAGTTCTTC